This T cell receptor (beta chain) was documented in a study of blood T cell repertoires in COVID-19 (dated by TCRdb to the early 2020s). For the wider study: Samples from collaborators originated in the United States, Italy and Spain and spanned both the acute and convalescent phases of COVID-19. The material from the prospective study consisted of cDNA or gDNA derived from T cells, B-cell-depleted T cells, or PBMCs. The dataset comprised deeply sampled blood TCRbeta repertoires from subjects exposed to, actively infected with, or recovered from COVID-19. The repertoires were released in a freely available public database meant as a resource for research on the immune response to SARS-CoV-2. The samples were drawn from two sources: the first 160 participants of the ongoing ImmuneRACE study, and 1,000 to 1,500 subjects contributed by 6 global collaborators. The sample metadata nearly always contained a de-identified subject ID, COVID-19 status, age in years and sex. Where available, HLA class I and class II types were obtained from metadata supplied by the sample provider rather than from assay-based typing. The study at large found these results: The quantity of clinical and demographic metadata differed by source and by participant and was supplied without curation.

Each collaborating institution followed its own protocols to collect whole blood in K2EDTA tubes. Collaborator samples were shipped for TCRbeta analysis as frozen whole blood, isolated PBMCs, or DNA extracted from either sample type. The immunoSEQ Assay, a bias-controlled multiplex PCR, was used to amplify TCRbeta CDR3 regions from genomic DNA. As for the original processing: The number of nucleated cells in each sample was estimated by amplification of reference gene primers within the assay. To quantify the absolute abundance of each unique TCRbeta CDR3 rearrangement, sequence reads were collapsed and filtered. For each sample, productive Simpson clonality was calculated as the square root of Simpson's diversity index over productive rearrangements. Sourced from immuneACCESS, this table was stored by TCRdb with only in-frame sequences that have V and J called. A share of the clones is absent; for the studies checked, an unresolved V gene accounts for under half, and the remainder has no known explanation. The DNA gave D and trimming, while V, J and clone size come from that table. The sample table records 450,000 to 500,000 clones; 70% to 90% of these occur just once. The ten largest clones represent about 3% of the sample.

A word on this clone: The specificity of this receptor is unknown. No much larger clonotype is one base removed from it; base qualities were not supplied.

The TCR comes from a human donor in a cohort sampled during active COVID-19. Material: peripheral blood.

The CDR3 amino acid sequence is: CASSGSGSPTYNEQFF. At the DNA level, the sequence is TGTGCCAGCAGTGGATCCGGGAGTCCAACCTACAATGAGCAGTTCTTC. In this chain, TRBV2 is recombined with TRBJ2-1; the D gene is possibly TRBD2, with 6 bases matching. Based on the germline V gene, the CDR1 and CDR2 sequences are SNHLY and FYNNEI. V and J lose 4 bases and 2 bases, and a span of 15 bases separates them. The CDR3, from cysteine to phenylalanine, totals 16 residues. Only the CDR3 DNA is retained, 48 bases long and in frame from the first base.